These 6 T cell receptor beta chains originate from one sample sequenced in a study of PD-1 blockade in classical Hodgkin lymphoma. No patient escaped relapse after autologous stem cell transplantation, and brentuximab vedotin exposure varied. Thawed PBMCs underwent magnetic negative selection to yield purified CD4+ T cells. TCRdb's copy holds only in-frame clones and misses some; the assay was immunoSEQ multiplex PCR. The table shows around 13,000 clones, with under 90% occurring only once. Specimen: CD4+ T cells from blood, collected at baseline. The receptors originated from a human donor with classical Hodgkin lymphoma.

The CDR3 reads CASSPPGQVKETQYF. CDR3 coding DNA: TGTGCCAGCTCACCTCCGGGACAGGTTAAAGAGACCCAGTACTTC. This rearrangement joins TRBV18 to TRBJ2-5; the match to TRBD1 covers 8 bases. Germline loops: CDR1 KGHSH, CDR2 LQKENI. The V gene end was trimmed by 3 bases and the J gene end by 3 bases; junction bases not matched to a gene: 6. This CDR3 spans 15 amino acids. Drawing the rest from reference TRBV18 and TRBJ2-5, the complete variable domain is NAGVMQNPRHLVRRRGQEARLRCSPMKGHSHVYWYRQLPEEGLKFMVYLQKENIIDESGMPKERFSAEFPKEGPSILRIQQVVRGDSAAYFCASSPPGQVKETQYFGPGTRLLVL.

This chain links TRBV4-2 with TRBJ2-7; D ambiguous. CDR3 length: 13 amino acids. Germline V gives CDR1 LGHNA, CDR2 YNFKEQ. Trimming cost V 1 base and J 3 bases, with 7 bases left between them. CDR3 coding DNA: TGTGCCAGCAGCCAAGCGGAAGTCTACGAGCAGTACTTC. It yields the protein CASSQAEVYEQYF.

This CDR3 is CASSRGLAGPGELFF. The DNA for the CDR3 is TGTGCCAGCAGCCGGGGACTAGCGGGGCCCGGGGAGCTGTTTTTT. The rearrangement uses TRBV5-4 and TRBJ2-2; TRBD2 aligns across 13 bases. Germline loops: CDR1 SGHNT, CDR2 YYREEE (reference sequence). This CDR3 spans 15 amino acids. V was pared by 4 bases and J by 6 bases, with 3 bases of the junction left unmatched.

The V and J genes are TRBV11-2 and TRBJ2-5; TRBD2 matches at 8 bases. TRBJ2-7 explains the end of the DNA better; the J call may be wrong. From germline, CDR1 is SGHAT and CDR2 FQNNGV. This CDR3 has 14 amino acids. The CDR3 nucleotides are TGTGCCAGCGGTAAAACTAGCGGCTCCTACGAGCAGTACTTC. Its translation is CASGKTSGSYEQYF.

V usage is TRBV6-4 and J usage is TRBJ2-1, with TRBD2 matching over 7 bases. Germline trimming cut 5 bases from V and 9 bases from J; bases unmatched to any gene: 1. The CDR3 contains 11 residues. The germline V gene encodes CDR1 MRHNA and CDR2 SNTAGT. The CDR3 sequence: CASSSGGEQFF. Here the CDR3 DNA reads TGTGCCAGCAGTTCGGGGGGTGAGCAGTTCTTC.

The rearrangement links TRBV7-2 to TRBJ2-3; TRBD2 matches at 11 bases. The CDR3 consists of 18 residues. Trimming at V came to 3 bases and at J to 2 bases, leaving 10 bases not matched to a gene. Germline CDR1 SGHTA, CDR2 FQGNSA. The CDR3 reads CASSFPLAGLAATDTQYF. The CDR3 nucleotides are TGTGCCAGCAGCTTCCCCCTTGCGGGACTAGCGGCCACAGATACGCAGTATTTT.